The rows below give T cell receptor beta chains drawn from one sample of a study of regulatory T cells in long-lasting Graves disease. TCRdb reanalysed the multiplex PCR reads using MiXCR and keeps one entry per CDR3 protein. Of roughly 470,000 distinct CDR3 sequences listed, roughly 20% were seen once; the top ten hold under 9%. Specimen: peripheral blood mononuclear cells (PBMCs), collected when the disease was refractory, from a patient treated with antithyroid drugs. The receptors shown here come from a female donor with Graves disease. Each CDR3 is given with its conserved first and last residue. A D gene is named only where the DNA matches it firmly. Size values are once, few and many counts, or a class for expanded clones, and some rows have none.

v_gene	abundance	d_gene	j_gene	CDR3aa	CDR3nt
TRBV30	few	-	TRBJ1-5	CAWSPIENNQPQHF	TGTGCCTGGAGCCCTATCGAGAACAATCAGCCCCAGCATTTT
TRBV28	many	-	TRBJ2-5	CASGFLVGETQYF	TGTGCCAGCGGCTTTCTAGTGGGGGAGACCCAGTACTTC
TRBV28	few	TRBD1	TRBJ1-1	CASKGSQGGSTEAFF	TGTGCCAGCAAGGGGTCTCAGGGGGGGTCAACTGAAGCTTTCTTT
TRBV4-1	-	-	TRBJ1-2	CASSQEIGQSTTNYGYTF	TGCGCCAGCAGCCAAGAGATAGGACAGTCGACGACTAACTATGGCTACACCTTC
TRBV29-1	-	-	TRBJ2-2	CSVEDSTLSTGELFF	TGCAGCGTTGAAGATTCCACCCTGTCCACCGGGGAGCTGTTTTTT
TRBV20-1	-	TRBD2	TRBJ2-3	CSPSAGGTDTQYF	TGCAGTCCCAGCGCGGGGGGCACAGATACGCAGTATTTT
TRBV11-3	many	-	TRBJ2-7	CASSFSGPSYEQYF	TGTGCCAGCAGCTTTTCGGGACCCTCCTACGAGCAGTACTTC
TRBV28	-	-	TRBJ2-3	CASSLGPTGDTQYF	TGTGCCAGCAGTTTGGGACCAACAGGGGATACGCAGTATTTT
TRBV7-9	few	-	TRBJ1-1	CASTPPGTVNTEAFF	TGTGCCAGCACCCCTCCCGGGACGGTGAACACTGAAGCTTTCTTT
TRBV12-3/TRBV12-4	many	TRBD1	TRBJ1-1	CASSPPTGRDTEAFF	TGTGCCAGCAGTCCCCCGACAGGGCGAGACACTGAAGCTTTCTTT
TRBV24-1	-	TRBD2	TRBJ2-2	CATTLAGGPTGELFF	TGTGCCACCACCCTAGCGGGAGGGCCTACCGGGGAGCTGTTTTTT
TRBV7-9	-	-	TRBJ1-5	CASSLGREERNQPQHF	TGTGCCAGCAGCTTAGGCCGGGAGGAGCGCAATCAGCCCCAGCATTTT
TRBV7-2	-	TRBD2	TRBJ2-7	CASSFLPGLVYEQYF	TGTGCCAGCAGCTTTCTCCCGGGACTAGTTTACGAGCAGTACTTC
TRBV2	many	-	TRBJ2-7	CASNPRRGTYEQYF	TGTGCCAGCAACCCCCGACGTGGAACCTACGAGCAGTACTTC
TRBV28	many	-	TRBJ2-7	CASSLRRWRGPDYEQYF	TGTGCCAGCAGTTTAAGGAGGTGGCGAGGCCCAGACTACGAGCAGTACTTC
TRBV30	few	-	TRBJ2-7	CAWSVGVSYEQYF	TGTGCCTGGAGTGTAGGAGTTTCCTACGAGCAGTACTTC
TRBV29-1	-	TRBD2	TRBJ2-2	CSVEEATTGGTGELFF	TGCAGCGTTGAAGAGGCGACTACGGGAGGTACCGGGGAGCTGTTTTTT
TRBV2	many	-	TRBJ2-7	CASLIGLGEQYF	TGTGCCAGCCTTATAGGGCTGGGCGAGCAGTACTTC
TRBV27	-	-	TRBJ2-7	CASSPYKYEQYF	TGTGCCAGCAGTCCTTACAAGTACGAGCAGTACTTC
TRBV5-4	many	TRBD1	TRBJ2-5	CASSWDRGPETQYF	TGTGCCAGCAGTTGGGACAGGGGGCCAGAGACCCAGTACTTC
TRBV24-1	many	-	TRBJ2-7	CATSDPNDGEQYF	TGTGCCACCAGTGACCCCAACGATGGCGAGCAGTACTTC
TRBV6-2/TRBV6-3	many	-	TRBJ2-5	CASREEPDRFQEPQYF	TGTGCCAGCAGGGAAGAACCAGACAGATTCCAAGAGCCCCAGTACTTC
TRBV27	many	-	TRBJ2-5	CASSLSVRSQKTQYF	TGTGCCAGCAGTTTATCGGTGAGGTCCCAAAAGACCCAGTACTTC
TRBV25-1	many	-	TRBJ2-7	CASSDPRGTLSYEQYF	TGTGCCAGCAGTGATCCTCGGGGGACACTTTCCTACGAGCAGTACTTC
TRBV20-1	-	-	TRBJ2-1	CSARGSRAYNEQFF	TGCAGTGCTAGGGGGTCGAGGGCCTACAATGAGCAGTTCTTC
TRBV20-1	many	TRBD1	TRBJ1-5	CSAADRVGSNQPQHF	TGCAGTGCTGCGGACAGGGTGGGTAGCAATCAGCCCCAGCATTTT
TRBV5-1	-	-	TRBJ1-4	CASSLGKGANEKLFF	TGCGCCAGCAGCTTGGGGAAGGGGGCTAATGAAAAACTGTTTTTT
TRBV5-8	few	-	TRBJ1-2	CASSLDRGDYGYTF	TGTGCCAGCAGCTTGGATCGGGGGGACTATGGCTACACCTTC
TRBV6-2/TRBV6-3	many	TRBD2	TRBJ2-5	CASSPLAGPETQYF	TGTGCCAGCAGTCCACTAGCGGGGCCAGAGACCCAGTACTTC
TRBV27	-	TRBD2	TRBJ2-7	CASWLSGRAHEQYF	TGTGCCAGCTGGCTAAGCGGGAGGGCCCACGAGCAGTACTTC
TRBV6-5	many	TRBD1	TRBJ2-7	CASSSGTAYYEQYF	TGTGCCAGCAGTTCCGGGACAGCTTACTACGAGCAGTACTTC
TRBV9	-	-	TRBJ1-2	CASSGTVANYGYTF	TGTGCCAGCAGCGGGACAGTCGCTAACTATGGCTACACCTTC
TRBV20-1	-	TRBD2	TRBJ2-1	CSAPVLQLAGSSYNEQFF	TGCAGTGCTCCCGTTCTCCAACTAGCGGGGAGCTCCTACAATGAGCAGTTCTTC
TRBV19	-	-	TRBJ1-3	CASSISGSGNTIYF	TGTGCCAGTAGTATCTCGGGATCTGGAAACACCATATATTTT
TRBV12-3/TRBV12-4	few	-	TRBJ2-7	CASSFGSLNEQYF	TGTGCCAGCAGTTTCGGGAGTCTCAACGAGCAGTACTTC
TRBV27	many	-	TRBJ1-5	CASSFRDYQPQHF	TGTGCCAGCAGTTTCCGGGACTATCAGCCCCAGCATTTT
TRBV11-2	few	-	TRBJ2-7	CASSLDPDSYEQYF	TGTGCCAGCAGCTTAGACCCGGACTCCTACGAGCAGTACTTC
TRBV12-3/TRBV12-4	-	-	TRBJ2-2	CASAQRTTVTGELFF	TGTGCCAGTGCCCAGCGGACTACAGTTACCGGGGAGCTGTTTTTT
TRBV12-5	-	-	TRBJ1-6	CASGLTLQDSPLHF	TGTGCTAGTGGTTTGACCTTACAGGACTCACCCCTCCACTTT
TRBV3-1	-	-	TRBJ1-1	CASSQGQLNTEAFF	TGTGCCAGCAGCCAAGGCCAGCTCAACACTGAAGCTTTCTTT
TRBV2	many	-	TRBJ1-1	CASSERGQRNTEAFF	TGTGCCAGCAGTGAAAGGGGCCAGAGAAACACTGAAGCTTTCTTT
TRBV28	many	TRBD1	TRBJ1-5	CASSFSGQGHQPQHF	TGTGCCAGCAGTTTTTCGGGACAGGGACATCAGCCCCAGCATTTT
TRBV4-1	-	-	TRBJ2-7	CASSGGYDEQYF	TGCGCCAGCAGCGGGGGGTACGACGAGCAGTACTTC
TRBV20-1	many	-	TRBJ1-1	CSAADGMNTEAFF	TGCAGTGCCGCGGACGGAATGAACACTGAAGCTTTCTTT
TRBV2	-	TRBD2	TRBJ2-7	CASSDWGLAGPSSYEQYF	TGTGCCAGCAGTGATTGGGGACTAGCGGGACCGAGCTCCTACGAGCAGTACTTC
TRBV15	many	-	TRBJ1-5	CATGSWADNQPQHF	TGTGCCACCGGCTCTTGGGCAGACAATCAGCCCCAGCATTTT
TRBV20-1	-	-	TRBJ1-1	CSASYGTNTEAFF	TGCAGTGCTAGTTACGGAACGAACACTGAAGCTTTCTTT
TRBV28	many	-	TRBJ1-1	CASSVTANTEAFF	TGTGCCAGCAGTGTCACGGCGAACACTGAAGCTTTCTTT
TRBV20-1	many	-	TRBJ2-5	CSARDLGVETQYF	TGCAGTGCTAGAGATCTGGGCGTAGAGACCCAGTACTTC
TRBV20-1	many	-	TRBJ2-5	CSARKSGAAETQYF	TGCAGTGCTAGAAAGTCCGGTGCGGCGGAGACCCAGTACTTC
TRBV20-1	-	-	TRBJ2-7	CSARNMKEVYEQYF	TGCAGTGCTAGAAATATGAAGGAGGTGTACGAGCAGTACTTC
TRBV9	-	-	TRBJ2-7	CAGSVGGGTYEQYF	TGTGCCGGCAGCGTAGGAGGAGGGACCTACGAGCAGTACTTC
TRBV24-1	many	TRBD1	TRBJ1-2	CATSDRTGNYGYTF	TGTGCCACCAGTGACAGGACAGGAAACTATGGCTACACCTTC
TRBV19	few	-	TRBJ1-1	CASQPGPQVGTEAFF	TGTGCCAGTCAACCGGGACCCCAAGTTGGCACTGAAGCTTTCTTT